The 14 T cell receptor beta chains given below trace back to one sample, sequenced in a study of T cells in Graves' hyperthyroidism and ophthalmopathy. Amplification of TCR beta CDR3 regions used RNA as the template. The HTBI set primed first-round TCR CDR3 RT-PCR. TCRdb re-called the multiplex PCR reads with MiXCR, one entry per CDR3 protein. The sample lists more than 500,000 distinct CDR3 sequences; approximately 15% were seen once. Material: blood. The receptor source for this set is a woman between 40 and 50 years old with Graves' ophthalmopathy.

The chain is built from TRBV6-2 or TRBV6-3 and TRBJ2-6; D is perhaps TRBD1 (5 bases). Trimming pared 3 bases from V and 4 bases from J, leaving 16 bases between. The germline CDR1 and CDR2 sequences are MNHEY and SVGEGT. The CDR3 is made up of 17 amino acids. CDR3 bases: TGTGCCAGCAGTTATTGGCAGGGCCCCTCAGGGGCCAACGTCCTGACTTTC. Translated, it gives CASSYWQGPSGANVLTF.

Details on this clonotype: This clone may be a read error of a much larger clone one base away. The rearrangement joins TRBV6-1 to TRBJ1-2; unclear D gene. Trimming removed 6 bases at V and 4 bases at J, with 6 bases between. There are 11 residues in the CDR3. The germline V gene encodes CDR1 MNHNS and CDR2 SASEGT. The CDR3 is CASSNLYGYTF. CDR3 in DNA: TGTGCCAGCAGCAACCTCTATGGCTACACCTTC.

This clonotype was seen repeatedly, ten times or more. The chain employs TRBV12-3 or TRBV12-4 and TRBJ2-2, with D perhaps matching TRBD2 (7 bases). CDR3 size: 14 residues. V was clipped by 9 bases and J by 2 bases, with 13 bases between them. The CDR3 sequence: CASRGGLNTGELFF. The CDR3 nucleotides are TGTGCCAGTCGAGGGGGACTAAACACCGGGGAGCTGTTTTTT.

This clonotype showed up just a few times. V and J are TRBV5-1 and TRBJ2-7, with 8 bases that match TRBD1. Losses at the gene ends were 0 bases for V and 7 bases for J; bases not matched to a gene: 9. The CDR3 sequence is 15 residues long. The germline V gene has CDR1 SGHRS and CDR2 YFSETQ. Here the CDR3 reads CASSLDDRGLPEQYF. The CDR3 coding sequence is TGCGCCAGCAGCTTGGATGACAGGGGATTACCGGAGCAGTACTTC.

This clonotype was counted a few times. The chain couples TRBV9 to TRBJ2-5; D gene unclear. The CDR3 length is 15 residues. Germline loops: CDR1 SGDLS, CDR2 YYNGEE. Trimming stripped 0 bases from V and 4 bases from J, with 13 bases between. The CDR3 region has the DNA TGTGCCAGCAGCGTAGGTACATCGAGCTCAGAGACCCAGTACTTC. Translation: CASSVGTSSSETQYF.

This clonotype has ten or more counts. This chain uses TRBV29-1 with TRBJ2-5; D is perhaps TRBD1 (6 bases). Trimming stripped 0 bases from V and 5 bases from J, with 13 bases between. The CDR3 has 14 amino acids. From germline, CDR1 is SQVTM and CDR2 ANQGSEA. As DNA, the CDR3 is TGCAGCGTTGAAGATCGGGGACAAGCGGAGACCCAGTACTTC. Translating gives CSVEDRGQAETQYF. The complete variable domain, with remaining parts taken from reference TRBV29-1 and TRBJ2-5, reads SAVISQKPSRDICQRGTSLTIQCQVDSQVTMMFWYRQQPGQSLTLIATANQGSEATYESGFVIDKFPISRPNLTFSTLTVSNMSPEDSSIYLCSVEDRGQAETQYFGPGTRLLVL.

This rearrangement joins TRBV4-1 to TRBJ2-3; TRBD1 agrees at 10 bases. V dropped 4 bases and J dropped 1; count of bases not matched to a gene: 5. This CDR3 spans 16 amino acids. Germline V CDR1 and CDR2: MGHRA, YSYEKL. DNA for the CDR3: TGCGCCAGCAGCCCGAGGGACAGGGGCGGCACAGATACGCAGTATTTT. Protein product: CASSPRDRGGTDTQYF.

Only a few counts were recorded for this clonotype. This chain uses TRBV7-2 with TRBJ2-3; 9 bases fit TRBD1. The CDR3 sequence is 14 residues long. The ends lost 5 bases at V and 6 bases at J; junction bases unmatched: 6. The germline V gene encodes CDR1 SGHTA and CDR2 FQGNSA. The CDR3 region has the DNA TGTGCCAGCAGCGCCGGGACAGGGAGGGATACGCAGTATTTT. As protein: CASSAGTGRDTQYF. The variable domain in full, with the rest retrieved from reference TRBV7-2 and TRBJ2-3, is GAGVSQSPSNKVTEKGKDVELRCDPISGHTALYWYRQSLGQGLEFLIYFQGNSAPDKSGLPSDRFSAERTGGSVSTLTIQRTQQEDSAVYLCASSAGTGRDTQYFGPGTRLTVL.

In its sample, this clonotype was seen a few times. This chain connects TRBV11-1 to TRBJ1-1; D not resolved. V lost 3 bases and J 6 bases, leaving 14 bases between the germline ends. CDR3 size: 14 residues. CDR1 and CDR2 from the germline V gene are SGHAT and FQDESV (reference sequence). The CDR3 sequence is CASSFLEGGPEAFF. The CDR3 nucleotides are TGTGCCAGCAGCTTTCTTGAGGGAGGCCCTGAAGCTTTCTTT.

A few counts support this clonotype. This chain uses TRBV18 with TRBJ2-5, with 8 positions matching TRBD2. Germline V CDR1 and CDR2: KGHSH, LQKENI. This CDR3 comprises 15 residues. J gave up 2 bases and V 3 bases, and 5 bases lay outside the gene matches. The CDR3 loop is CASSPSAGVQETQYF. The CDR3 bases are TGTGCCAGCTCACCGTCAGCGGGAGTGCAAGAGACCCAGTACTTC.

This clonotype was observed many times. The chain is built from TRBV5-1 and TRBJ1-2; TRBD1 agrees at 8 bases. The CDR3 consists of 17 residues. V was clipped by 2 bases and J by 0 bases; unmatched bases: 9. CDR1 and CDR2 from the germline V gene are SGHRS and YFSETQ. The CDR3 sequence is CASSLRTGSYSNYGYTF. In DNA, the CDR3 is TGCGCCAGCAGCTTACGGACAGGGAGCTATTCTAACTATGGCTACACCTTC.

The chain recombines TRBV18 with TRBJ1-5, with D unresolved. The CDR3 extends over 14 amino acids. Germline loops: CDR1 KGHSH, CDR2 LQKENI. V lost 4 bases and J 5 bases, leaving 12 bases between the germline ends. In DNA form, the CDR3 reads TGTGCCAGCTCACTAGGAGGGTCTCATCAGCCCCAGCATTTT. Protein product: CASSLGGSHQPQHF. Drawing the rest from reference TRBV18 and TRBJ1-5, the complete variable domain is NAGVMQNPRHLVRRRGQEARLRCSPMKGHSHVYWYRQLPEEGLKFMVYLQKENIIDESGMPKERFSAEFPKEGPSILRIQQVVRGDSAAYFCASSLGGSHQPQHFGDGTRLSIL.

The genes are TRBV10-3 and TRBJ1-1, with no clear D. Germline V gives CDR1 ENHRY, CDR2 SYGVKD. The CDR3 is 13 amino acids. Trimming removed 3 bases from V and 4 bases from J, with 9 bases in between. Here the CDR3 DNA reads TGTGCCATCAGTGAACTAGGGAGCACTGAAGCTTTCTTT. Its protein is CAISELGSTEAFF.

This clonotype was counted many times. The chain combines TRBV19 with TRBJ1-5; D is uncertain. The CDR3 spans 13 residues. The V end lost 6 bases, the J end lost 7 bases, and 13 bases lay between the germline ends. Germline-derived CDR1 and CDR2 are LNHDA and SQIVND (reference sequence). The CDR3 DNA reads as TGTGCCAGTAGACTAGAAAGGATGCAGCCCCAGCATTTT. Its translation is CASRLERMQPQHF.